One sample yielded the 29 T cell receptor beta chains listed below, sequenced in a study of blood T cell repertoires in COVID-19. TCRdb's table, derived via immunoSEQ multiplex PCR, lists solely in-frame clones and lacks some. The sample lists fewer than 250,000 clones, around four fifths occurring once. Sequencing used peripheral blood. These receptors were taken from a woman of 80 years or more with acute or convalescent COVID-19.

The rearrangement links TRBV20-1 to TRBJ1-5; D unresolved. This CDR3 is built from 14 residues. Looked up from germline, CDR1 is DFQATT and CDR2 is SNEGSKA (reference sequence). Trimming stripped 3 bases from V and 2 bases from J, with 11 bases between. CDR3 sequence reads: CSASYGSGNQPQHF. CDR3 DNA: TGCAGTGCTAGTTACGGGTCAGGCAATCAGCCCCAGCATTTT.

The chain uses TRBV28 and TRBJ1-4; D remains unclear. Trimming removed 6 bases from V and 0 bases from J, with 8 bases in between. This CDR3 has 14 amino acids. Germline loops: CDR1 MDHEN, CDR2 SYDVKM. The CDR3 protein is CASSLLATNEKLFF. CDR3 bases: TGTGCCAGCAGCCTACTTGCAACTAATGAAAAACTGTTTTTT.

The chain employs TRBV6-2 or TRBV6-3 and TRBJ1-5; D gene unclear. With 0 bases removed from V and 6 bases from J, the gap between germline ends came to 9 bases. Germline lookup yields CDR1 MNHEY and CDR2 SVGEGT. The CDR3 length is 14 residues. CDR3 amino acids: CASSYSIVAQPQHF. The DNA for the CDR3 is TGTGCCAGCAGTTACTCGATAGTTGCTCAGCCCCAGCATTTT.

The V call is TRBV6-5, the J call TRBJ1-2, with a tentative D call TRBD1 (5 bases). Trimming stripped 6 bases from V and 2 bases from J, with 13 bases between. Germline lookup yields CDR1 MNHEY and CDR2 SVGAGI. The CDR3 has 14 amino acids. This chain's CDR3 is CASRRAGANYGYTF. CDR3 DNA sequence: TGTGCCAGCAGGAGAGCTGGGGCGAACTATGGCTACACCTTC.

V is TRBV5-1 and J is TRBJ2-3, with D perhaps TRBD2 (7 bases). The germline V and J ends were trimmed by 5 bases and 2 bases, with 15 bases remaining between them. Per the germline V gene, CDR1 is SGHRS and CDR2 is YFSETQ. This CDR3 has 15 amino acids. CDR3 nucleotides: TGCGCCAGCAGGTCGGCGGGGGCCCCCACAGATACGCAGTATTTT. Translation: CASRSAGAPTDTQYF.

The chain couples TRBV7-9 to TRBJ2-2; TRBD2 aligns across 12 bases. The CDR3 loop spans 15 amino acids. CDR1 is SEHNR and CDR2 is FQNEAQ in the germline V gene (reference sequence). V lost 5 bases, J lost 4 bases, and 2 bases stayed unmatched. Here the CDR3 DNA reads TGTGCCAGCAGCACGACTAGCGGGGGCACCGGGGAGCTGTTTTTT. Translating it yields CASSTTSGGTGELFF.

The rearrangement joins TRBV5-1 to TRBJ1-2, with a tentative D call TRBD1 (5 bases). V lost 0 bases and J 4 bases, leaving 10 bases between the germline ends. CDR3 length equals 14 residues. Germline CDR1 and CDR2: SGHRS and YFSETQ. CDR3 nucleotide sequence: TGCGCCAGCAGCTTGGAGGGGCTTAGCTATGGCTACACCTTC. Translation gives CASSLEGLSYGYTF.

The chain combines TRBV4-2 with TRBJ2-5; 7 bases align to TRBD1. The germline CDR1 and CDR2 sequences are LGHNA and YNFKEQ. The CDR3 totals 15 residues. J was trimmed by 1 base and V by 2 bases; bases with no gene match: 4. CDR3 residues: CASSQRTGPQETQYF. The CDR3 nucleotides read TGTGCCAGCAGCCAAAGGACAGGTCCCCAAGAGACCCAGTACTTC.

This chain links TRBV11-2 with TRBJ2-1, with a weak D call TRBD2 (5 bases). This CDR3 comprises 11 residues. Trimming shortened V by 10 bases and J by 7 bases, and 11 bases separated the two germline ends. Germline values: CDR1 SGHAT, CDR2 FQNNGV. The CDR3 loop reads CATTGSNEQFF. CDR3 in DNA: TGTGCCACCACGGGGTCGAATGAGCAGTTCTTC.

V and J are TRBV3-1 (or the pseudogene TRBV3-2) and TRBJ1-4; 8 positions match TRBD1. The CDR3 extends over 15 amino acids. CDR1 and CDR2 (germline): LGHDT, YNNKEL (reference sequence). The V and J ends lost 0 bases and 10 bases, in that order; junction bases with no gene match: 7. Here the CDR3 reads CASSQDGTGQGKLFF. DNA of the CDR3: TGTGCCAGCAGCCAAGACGGGACAGGCCAAGGAAAACTGTTTTTT.

This chain links TRBV3-1 (or the pseudogene TRBV3-2) with TRBJ2-2; 10 positions agree with TRBD1. Germline CDR1 and CDR2: LGHDT and YNNKEL (reference sequence). With V trimmed by 2 bases and J by 4 bases, 4 bases remained unmatched. This CDR3 spans 16 amino acids. In DNA, the CDR3 is TGTGCCAGCAGCCAAACAAGGACAGGGGGCACCGGGGAGCTGTTTTTT. Protein product: CASSQTRTGGTGELFF.

The rearrangement uses TRBV9 and TRBJ2-1, with 16 bases identical to TRBD2. The CDR3 is 19 amino acids. Unmatched junction bases numbered 8, after V lost 3 bases and J lost 2 bases. CDR1 is SGDLS, CDR2 YYNGEE, per germline. The CDR3 spells CASSESTGTSGGAYNEQFF. The CDR3 DNA is TGTGCCAGCAGCGAGAGCACCGGGACTAGCGGGGGGGCCTACAATGAGCAGTTCTTC. The entire variable domain, with the rest obtained from reference TRBV9 and TRBJ2-1, is as follows: DSGVTQTPKHLITATGQRVTLRCSPRSGDLSVYWYQQSLDQGLQFLIQYYNGEERAKGNILERFSAQQFPDLHSELNLSSLELGDSALYFCASSESTGTSGGAYNEQFFGPGTRLTVL.

This clone was seen just once. The chain uses TRBV18 and TRBJ1-2, with TRBD1 identical over 9 bases. This CDR3 contains 16 residues. CDR1 KGHSH and CDR2 LQKENI come from the germline V gene. The V segment lost 4 bases and the J segment 4 bases; nucleotides outside the gene matches: 10. For the CDR3, the DNA is TGTGCCAGCTCACTACTGGGACAGGGTACCCTCTATGGCTACACCTTC. Translation gives CASSLLGQGTLYGYTF.

This clone was seen only a few times. The chain employs TRBV2 and TRBJ2-5; 8 nucleotides line up with TRBD2. In germline, CDR1 is SNHLY, CDR2 FYNNEI. The CDR3 has 17 residues. V trimming: 6 bases; J trimming: 5 bases; junction bases outside the gene matches: 17. The CDR3 sequence is CASRLGFLGLEKETQYF. CDR3 DNA sequence: TGTGCCAGCAGGCTGGGCTTTCTGGGACTAGAAAAGGAGACCCAGTACTTC. Variable domain in full (rest from reference TRBV2 and TRBJ2-5): EPEVTQTPSHQVTQMGQEVILRCVPISNHLYFYWYRQILGQKVEFLVSFYNNEISEKSEIFDDQFSVERPDGSNFTLKIRSTKLEDSAMYFCASRLGFLGLEKETQYFGPGTRLLVL.

Regarding this clone: The sample has other DNA sequences that encode this CDR3 too. The chain employs TRBV19 and TRBJ2-1; 8 bases map to TRBD1. V shed 3 bases, J shed 6 bases, and the junction held 4 bases outside the gene matches. This CDR3 contains 14 residues. From germline, CDR1 is LNHDA and CDR2 SQIVND (reference sequence). The CDR3 DNA reads as TGTGCCAGTAGTATCGGTGGACAGGGCAATGAGCAGTTCTTC. It codes for CASSIGGQGNEQFF.

This chain joins TRBV9 and TRBJ2-7, with 7 nucleotides matching TRBD1. Trimming cost V 6 bases and J 3 bases; bases outside gene matches: 18. The CDR3 is 17 amino acids. Germline CDR1 reads SGDLS; CDR2 reads YYNGEE. The CDR3 protein is CASTCLLPGGSGYEQYF. The CDR3 coding sequence is TGTGCCAGCACTTGCCTTCTCCCAGGGGGTTCGGGCTACGAGCAGTACTTC.

This chain links TRBV7-3 with TRBJ2-1, with D possibly being TRBD1 (6 bases). Germline values: CDR1 SGHTA, CDR2 FQGTGA. V lost 5 bases, J lost 7 bases, and 24 bases lay in between. This CDR3 contains 17 residues. CDR3 amino acids: CASSKAQGLGRRNEQFF. The CDR3, as DNA: TGTGCCAGCAGCAAAGCACAGGGTTTGGGACGCCGAAATGAGCAGTTCTTC.

This clone was seen once. The chain employs TRBV19 and TRBJ1-6; D uncertain. V was cut by 5 bases and J by 7 bases, with 12 bases left in between. The CDR3 totals 14 residues. Germline CDR1 and CDR2: LNHDA and SQIVND (reference sequence). The CDR3 bases are TGTGCCAGTAGTCCTCAGGTTCAAAATTCACCCCTCCACTTT. It translates to CASSPQVQNSPLHF. Supplemented by reference TRBV19 and TRBJ1-6, the full variable domain reads DGGITQSPKYLFRKEGQNVTLSCEQNLNHDAMYWYRQDPGQGLRLIYYSQIVNDFQKGDIAEGYSVSREKKESFPLTVTSAQKNPTAFYLCASSPQVQNSPLHFGNGTRLTVT.

This clone appeared once. The rearrangement uses TRBV2 and TRBJ1-6, with 9 bases lining up with TRBD1. The J segment lost 8 bases and the V segment lost 3 bases, leaving 8 bases of the junction unmatched. This CDR3 has 16 amino acids. Germline V gene data show CDR1 as SNHLY and CDR2 as FYNNEI. The CDR3 spells CASSDRDRVKDSPLHF. In DNA, the CDR3 is TGTGCCAGCAGTGACAGGGACAGGGTGAAGGATTCACCCCTCCACTTT.

The chain employs TRBV28 and TRBJ2-7; 12 bases fit TRBD2. CDR3 length: 19 amino acids. Germline loops: CDR1 MDHEN, CDR2 SYDVKM. V was clipped by 8 bases and J by 3 bases; unmatched bases: 20. The CDR3 loop reads CASQRRTSGVSLSFYEQYF. In DNA, the CDR3 is TGTGCCAGCCAACGAAGGACTAGCGGGGTTTCCCTCTCATTCTACGAGCAGTACTTC.

The chain joins TRBV4-3 to TRBJ2-5, with D possibly being TRBD2 (6 bases). Germline CDR1 is LGHNA and CDR2 is YSLEER. Trimming pared 1 base from V and 0 bases from J, leaving 15 bases between. This CDR3 is built from 17 residues. The DNA of the CDR3 is TGCGCCAGCAGCCAAGCCCTGCTAGCGCGGAACCAAGAGACCCAGTACTTC. Translated, it gives CASSQALLARNQETQYF.

The chain employs TRBV5-1 and TRBJ1-2; the D gene is possibly TRBD1 (5 bases). V was pared by 4 bases and J by 3 bases, with 10 bases between. CDR3 length equals 13 residues. Germline CDR1 and CDR2: SGHRS and YFSETQ. The CDR3: CASSGDSYYGYTF. The CDR3 nucleotides read TGCGCCAGCAGCGGTGACAGTTACTATGGCTACACCTTC.

The chain uses TRBV11-3 and TRBJ2-7; TRBD2 aligns across 7 bases. The germline V gene has CDR1 SGHNT and CDR2 YENEEA. The CDR3 contains 13 residues. The junction had 6 bases not matched to a gene; V was cut back by 3 bases and J by 7 bases. The CDR3 DNA reads as TGTGCCAGCAGCTTCGGACTAGGAGGTGAGCAGTACTTC. Encoded protein: CASSFGLGGEQYF. Looking up the rest from reference TRBV11-3 and TRBJ2-7 gives the full variable domain: EAGVVQSPRYKIIEKKQPVAFWCNPISGHNTLYWYLQNLGQGPELLIRYENEEAVDDSQLPKDRFSAERLKGVDSTLKIQPAELGDSAVYLCASSFGLGGEQYFGPGTRLTVT.

CDR3: CAIRFSGAEPDTQYF. CDR3 DNA sequence: TGTGCCATCAGGTTTAGCGGGGCAGAGCCAGATACGCAGTATTTT. J is TRBJ2-3 and V is TRBV10-3; 8 bases agree with TRBD2. There are 15 residues in the CDR3. Germline-derived CDR1 and CDR2 are ENHRY and SYGVKD. J lost 4 bases, V lost 6 bases, and 9 bases had no gene match.

The V and J genes are TRBV2 and TRBJ1-5, with D perhaps TRBD1 (5 bases). Between the trimmed V and J ends, which lost 7 bases and 2 bases, there was a span of 15 bases. CDR3 length equals 15 residues. Per the germline V gene, CDR1 is SNHLY and CDR2 is FYNNEI. The CDR3 here is CASKSQGLGNQPQHF. The DNA for the CDR3 is TGTGCCAGCAAGTCCCAGGGTTTAGGCAATCAGCCCCAGCATTTT.

The chain recombines TRBV9 with TRBJ2-1, with a possible D match to TRBD2 (6 bases). The germline V and J ends were trimmed by 4 bases and 8 bases, with 22 bases remaining between them. Germline CDR1 is SGDLS and CDR2 is YYNGEE. The CDR3 covers 16 residues. The CDR3, as DNA: TGTGCCAGCAGCCCCCCGAGGGCGGGAAATGGGTATGAGCAGTTCTTC. It is translated as CASSPPRAGNGYEQFF.

The chain has TRBV11-2 and TRBJ2-7; 8 bases are shared with TRBD1. This CDR3 has 15 residues. V lost 5 bases, J lost 3 bases, and 9 bases stayed unmatched. Germline CDR1 reads SGHAT; CDR2 reads FQNNGV. The CDR3 DNA reads as TGTGCCAGCAGCCTAGTAAACACAGGGGGCTACGAGCAGTACTTC. Translation: CASSLVNTGGYEQYF.

The chain employs TRBV7-6 and TRBJ1-5; D is possibly TRBD1 (6 bases). Per germline, CDR1 SGHVS and CDR2 FNYEAQ. The CDR3 has 13 amino acids. Trimming removed 5 bases from V and 6 bases from J, with 11 bases in between. This CDR3 is CASSRRGGQPQHF. CDR3 sequence (DNA): TGTGCCAGCAGCCGAAGGGGGGGTCAGCCCCAGCATTTT.

The chain uses TRBV5-1 and TRBJ2-2; TRBD2 might be the D (5 bases). Per the germline V gene, CDR1 is SGHRS and CDR2 is YFSETQ. V shed 0 bases and J shed 4 bases, with 7 bases lying between them. The CDR3 is 14 amino acids. DNA for the CDR3: TGCGCCAGCAGCTTGGCGGGATTCACCGGGGAGCTGTTTTTT. It is translated as CASSLAGFTGELFF.